One T cell receptor beta chain is described in this entry. Its antigen target is currently unknown. A single base separates this from a much larger clone, so it may be a read error. CDR1 and CDR2 are read off the germline V gene as SNHLY and FYNNEI. The junction shows trimming of 6 bases on V and 11 bases on J, and the gene matches do not reach 14 bases of it. The CDR3 spans 14 residues, from the cysteine through the phenylalanine. Of all the DNA, just the CDR3 is kept, 42 bases in frame from base 1. To prepare the library, multiplex PCR was applied. The sequencer was an Illumina HiSeq 4000. CDR3 regions were amplified by Arm-PCR with iRepertoire HTBI primers to construct TCR beta libraries. Before sequencing, the PCR products underwent gel purification. Regarding the original processing steps: Across samples, approximately 68 TRBV and 12 to 15 TRBJ segments were identified and used for gene usage analysis of CDR3 amino acid clonotypes. COPE and FqMerger were used to merge the filtered high-quality paired reads into contigs. BLAST was used to align contigs to IMGT TRBV, TRBD and TRBJ reference genes, with CDR3 defined following IMGT. Clonotypes above 0.1% frequency were classified as highly expanded clones. Repertoire diversity was measured by Shannon entropy, and V-J evenness by the Gini coefficient. Clonotypes shared by more than one individual were considered public. The public reads were reanalyzed by TCRdb: fastp trimming at Q25, MiXCR alignment, in-frame beta chains only. Every distinct CDR3 protein forms one entry, paired with its most common genes and DNA. What appears here as the V and J calls and clone size reflects TCRdb's work, not the paper's. The sample table records 350,000 to 500,000 distinct CDR3 sequences; around 15% of these occur just once. The ten most abundant clones make up about a quarter of the sample.

This specimen's time point label, per the study, means: newly diagnosed GD, antithyroid drugs for less than 3 months. For both TCR sequencing and RNA sequencing, RNA was extracted from PBMCs in TRIzol. The diagnosis of Graves' disease was made according to American Thyroid Association guidelines. Patients were recruited from an endocrinology department in Xi'an, China. From each patient, about 9 milliliters of peripheral blood was collected into an EDTA anticoagulant tube. PBMCs were isolated by Ficoll Paque Plus density gradient separation without further T cell sorting. RNA quality was checked with an Agilent 2100 Bioanalyzer and agarose gel, and concentration with a NanoDrop 2000. These data belong to a study of regulatory T cells in long-lasting Graves disease (dated by TCRdb to the early 2020s). About the full investigation: Antithyroid drugs had been taken for less than 3 months by newly diagnosed Graves' disease patients. Patients with persistent Graves' disease were compared with patients with newly diagnosed Graves' disease using TCR sequencing and RNA sequencing of peripheral blood. The study took place in China and was registered as a clinical trial. A total of 33 samples underwent TCR sequencing: roughly 13 from persistent and around 20 from newly diagnosed Graves' disease patients. On the study overall, not on this receptor specifically: Because the primary lesion, thyroid tissue, could not be accessed, the study looked at peripheral blood alone. Persistent Graves' disease patients showed lower TCR Shannon entropy and fewer highly expanded clones than newly diagnosed patients, suggesting clonal expansion. The authors acknowledged the small sample size as a limitation that may reduce accuracy. A larger number of public clonotypes was shared among persistent patients (more than 2,500) than among newly diagnosed patients (roughly 970). Preferential use of TRBV28, TRBJ1-2 and TRBJ2-5 was observed in persistent disease, whereas TRBV20-1 and TRBJ2-1 were favored in newly diagnosed disease. Sequencing and analysis were limited to the TCR beta chain.

This sample was also put to use in a study of T cells in Graves' hyperthyroidism and ophthalmopathy. The second investigation adds: Graves' hyperthyroidism was defined as stable when no progression to ophthalmopathy occurred over 18 months of follow-up. Hyperthyroidism patients were newly diagnosed, had a disease duration of under 2 months, and were aged 18 to 65 years. Any patient with an uncontrolled infection, another autoimmune disease, pregnancy or lactation was excluded. Diagnoses were based on clinical symptoms, serum thyroxine and TRAb, thyroid ultrasound and orbital computed tomography. The first round of RT-PCR for the TCR CDR3 was performed with the HTBI primer set and the Qiagen OneStep RT-PCR kit. Most expanded thyroid clonotypes (frequency above 0.001) were also found in blood, which suggests that blood repertoires may mirror thyroid immune responses. Ophthalmopathy was separated from stable hyperthyroidism by a 13 V-J signature model, with 87.88% sensitivity and roughly 84% specificity obtained in cross-validation and 80%/75% obtained in testing. During validation, the model predicted progression to ophthalmopathy a median of about 6.3 months ahead of onset, with almost 71% sensitivity and under 85% specificity. TCR V-J signatures able to tell the groups apart were searched for in a discovery cohort of 90 to 100 patients, of whom fewer than 45 had Graves' ophthalmopathy and about 55 had stable Graves' hyperthyroidism. Prospective prediction of ophthalmopathy was tested in an independent validation cohort consisting of some 20 hyperthyroidism patients and around 16 patients who later progressed to ophthalmopathy. The roughly 94 discovery patients were randomly split 7:3 into training and test sets. Thyroid tissue and blood T-cell repertoires from roughly 6 Graves' hyperthyroidism patients were also compared in the study. After blood sampling, hyperthyroidism patients were treated with methimazole at a starting dose of 30 mg daily, and ophthalmopathy patients were treated with high-dose intravenous methylprednisolone. A second multiplex PCR round built the libraries, followed by size selection and purification. Sequencing of the libraries was done on an Illumina HiSeq2000 using paired-end 100 bp reads. Raw data were processed with SOAPnuke, discarding reads with adapters, uncalled bases, mean Phred below 15, or no exact constant-primer or identifier match. COPE v1.2.5 was used to merge the high-quality paired reads, and each unique nucleotide sequence was defined as a clonotype. MiTCR v1.1 was used to align the clonotypes against IMGT TRBV, TRBD and TRBJ reference segments. Only V-J combinations with frequency above 0.0001, covering 99.2% of repertoires, were analysed. The TCS score was defined as the ratio of F50 (clonal expansion) to E x V (chaos), calculated using BLOSUM62-based TCRdist between CDR3 peptides within each V-J. Welch's t-statistics and random forest reduced just over 500 V-J features to about 12, which were used in a naive Bayes classifier (R e1071). Sample size was not statistically predetermined, and investigators were not blinded to group allocation. TCR Vbeta CDR3 sequencing of 135 peripheral blood samples (roughly 43 ophthalmopathy, 70 to 85 hyperthyroidism and approximately 17 progressor patients) is reported in the paper.

The receptor chain draws on TRBV2 and TRBJ2-5; a stretch of 8 junction bases matches TRBD1. Sequencing used peripheral blood mononuclear cells (PBMCs), obtained at new diagnosis, from a patient treated with antithyroid drugs. The origin of this receptor is a woman between 18 and 29 years old with Graves disease. Donor details come from another sample of the same person, matched by shared clones. CDR3 region: CASRPDREYNEQYF. The nucleotide sequence reads as follows: TGTGCCAGCAGGCCGGACAGGGAATACAATGAGCAGTACTTC.